Presented here are 15 T cell receptor beta chains from one specimen sequenced in a study of blood T cell repertoires in COVID-19 (dated by TCRdb to about 2020). Library preparation was by the immunoSEQ multiplex PCR assay. TCRdb took over this immuneACCESS table, retaining in-frame rearrangements with V and J assigned. Such tables are incomplete; in checked studies, under half of the missing clones stem from an unresolved V gene, and the remainder is unexplained. Across this sample there are tens of thousands of clones, with approximately 91% seen only once. Jointly, the top ten make up around 35% of the sample. Sequenced sample: peripheral blood. Every receptor here comes from a man between 60 and 70 years old with active or convalescent COVID-19.

V and J are TRBV4-1 and TRBJ2-3; no clear D gene. Between the trimmed V and J ends, which lost 3 bases and 4 bases, there was a span of 5 bases. Germline V lookup: CDR1 MGHRA, CDR2 YSYEKL. This CDR3 comprises 12 residues. Written as DNA, the CDR3 is TGCGCCAGCAGCCATCGTCCAGATACGCAGTATTTT. This codes for CASSHRPDTQYF.

The V and J genes are TRBV4-1 and TRBJ1-3; 9 positions match TRBD1. Germline CDR1 MGHRA, CDR2 YSYEKL. With V trimmed by 2 bases and J by 5 bases, 10 bases remained unmatched. The CDR3 has 17 amino acids. The CDR3 nucleotides are TGCGCCAGCAGCCAACCGCCCGGGACAGGGAATAGAAACACCATATATTTT. It yields the protein CASSQPPGTGNRNTIYF.

The chain joins TRBV7-6 to TRBJ1-2; 7 bases line up with TRBD1. Per germline, CDR1 SGHVS and CDR2 FNYEAQ. The CDR3 sequence is 15 residues long. V lost 4 bases and J lost 3; bases outside the gene matches: 8. In nucleotides, the CDR3 is TGTGCCAGCAGCTCCTTTCAGGGGGTCGACTATGGCTACACCTTC. As protein: CASSSFQGVDYGYTF.

There are a few counts of this clone. This rearrangement joins TRBV10-3 to TRBJ2-7; 9 bases map to TRBD1. Germline V gene lookup returns CDR1 ENHRY and CDR2 SYGVKD. V was clipped by 8 bases and J by 3 bases; unmatched bases: 2. CDR3 length: 12 amino acids. The CDR3: CAIGQGYYEQYF. The CDR3 DNA is TGTGCCATCGGACAGGGGTACTACGAGCAGTACTTC.

The chain uses TRBV7-9 and TRBJ2-7; 8 nucleotides line up with TRBD1. J was trimmed by 7 bases and V by 3 bases; bases with no gene match: 8. There are 14 residues in the CDR3. Germline values: CDR1 SEHNR, CDR2 FQNEAQ (reference sequence). The CDR3 coding sequence is TGTGCCAGCAGCTTCGACAGGGGAACGGGGGAGCAGTACTTC. Its translation: CASSFDRGTGEQYF.

This chain links TRBV28 with TRBJ1-2; D gene unclear. The germline CDR1 and CDR2 sequences are MDHEN and SYDVKM. The germline V and J ends were trimmed by 2 bases and 2 bases, with 6 bases remaining between them. This CDR3 region has 13 residues. CDR3: CASSLDQNYGYTF. The CDR3 nucleotides are TGTGCCAGCAGTTTAGATCAGAACTATGGCTACACCTTC.

The chain carries TRBV20-1 and TRBJ1-4, with 10 bases lining up with TRBD1. The CDR3 totals 15 residues. The V gene's germline CDR1 is DFQATT and CDR2 SNEGSKA (reference sequence). J gave up 7 bases and V 3 bases, and 8 bases lay outside the gene matches. The CDR3 here is CSASPIDRGREKLFF. The CDR3 bases are TGCAGTGCTAGTCCCATTGACAGGGGGCGTGAAAAACTGTTTTTT.

The chain is built from TRBV19 and TRBJ2-7, with 11 positions matching TRBD2. Germline V lookup: CDR1 LNHDA, CDR2 SQIVND (reference sequence). J was trimmed by 2 bases and V by 3 bases; bases with no gene match: 12. CDR3 length equals 18 residues. The CDR3 reads CASSIRGTSGGGAYEQYF. DNA of the CDR3: TGTGCCAGTAGTATTCGGGGGACTAGCGGTGGAGGAGCCTACGAGCAGTACTTC.

This clone is labeled large. This chain joins TRBV7-9 and TRBJ1-4; D gene unclear. This CDR3 is 14 amino acids long. The germline V and J ends were trimmed by 0 bases and 4 bases, with 6 bases remaining between them. Germline V gives CDR1 SEHNR, CDR2 FQNEAQ (reference sequence). CDR3 protein: CASSLASDNEKLFF. CDR3 nucleotide sequence: TGTGCCAGCAGCTTAGCGTCAGATAATGAAAAACTGTTTTTT.

The chain has TRBV28 and TRBJ2-7, with 7 bases identical to TRBD1. With V trimmed by 6 bases and J by 3 bases, 2 bases remained unmatched. CDR3 length: 12 residues. The V gene's germline CDR1 is MDHEN and CDR2 SYDVKM. CDR3 sequence (DNA): TGTGCCAGCAGCTGGGACAGCTACGAGCAGTACTTC. Its protein product is CASSWDSYEQYF.

The chain carries TRBV28 and TRBJ1-5, with D perhaps TRBD1 (6 bases). Germline V gives CDR1 MDHEN, CDR2 SYDVKM. The CDR3 spans 15 residues. The ends were cut back, 6 bases at V and 2 bases at J, with 14 bases in the middle. The CDR3 sequence: CASRRTRGGNQPQHF. CDR3 coding DNA: TGTGCCAGCAGGAGAACCAGGGGAGGCAATCAGCCCCAGCATTTT.

The chain joins TRBV19 to TRBJ1-5; tentatively, D is TRBD1 (5 bases). Germline V lookup: CDR1 LNHDA, CDR2 SQIVND (reference sequence). The CDR3 has 13 amino acids. Trimming shortened V by 8 bases and J by 0 bases, and 8 bases separated the two germline ends. DNA for the CDR3: TGTGCCAGTCGACAGTATAGCAATCAGCCCCAGCATTTT. Encoded protein: CASRQYSNQPQHF.

The chain employs TRBV6-5 and TRBJ2-1; 7 bases map to TRBD2. J gave up 5 bases and V 6 bases, and 10 bases lay outside the gene matches. The CDR3 runs 15 residues. The germline gives CDR1 MNHEY, CDR2 SVGAGI. The CDR3 coding sequence is TGTGCCAGCAGGCGAGCGCTGGGGAGGGACAATGAGCAGTTCTTC. The encoded protein is CASRRALGRDNEQFF.

The chain is built from TRBV5-1 and TRBJ2-5, with 14 bases identical to TRBD2. The CDR3 has 16 residues. Germline V gene sequence: CDR1 SGHRS, CDR2 YFSETQ. V shed 3 bases, J shed 2 bases, and the junction held 3 bases outside the gene matches. The CDR3 DNA reads as TGCGCCAGCAGCTGGGGACTAGCGGGGGATCAAGAGACCCAGTACTTC. It is translated as CASSWGLAGDQETQYF.

The CDR3 loop reads CASSERTGETGELFF. The CDR3 DNA sequence: TGTGCCAGCAGCGAGAGGACAGGGGAAACCGGGGAGCTGTTTTTT. The chain employs TRBV9 and TRBJ2-2; TRBD1 matches at 9 bases. The CDR3 sequence is 15 residues long. Germline V CDR1 and CDR2: SGDLS, YYNGEE. With 3 bases clipped from V and 5 bases from J, the junction kept 5 bases outside the gene matches.